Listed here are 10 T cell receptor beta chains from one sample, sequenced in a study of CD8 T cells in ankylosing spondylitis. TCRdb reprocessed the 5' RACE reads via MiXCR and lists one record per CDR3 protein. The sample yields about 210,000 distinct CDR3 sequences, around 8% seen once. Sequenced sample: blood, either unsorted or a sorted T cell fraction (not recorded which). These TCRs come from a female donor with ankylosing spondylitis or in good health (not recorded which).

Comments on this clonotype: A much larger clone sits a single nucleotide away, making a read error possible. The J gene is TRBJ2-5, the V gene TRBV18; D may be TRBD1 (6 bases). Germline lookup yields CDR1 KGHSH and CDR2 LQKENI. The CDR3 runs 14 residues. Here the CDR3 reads CTSSPRDNQETQYF. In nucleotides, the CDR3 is TGTACCAGCTCACCAAGGGACAACCAAGAGACCCAGTACTTC.

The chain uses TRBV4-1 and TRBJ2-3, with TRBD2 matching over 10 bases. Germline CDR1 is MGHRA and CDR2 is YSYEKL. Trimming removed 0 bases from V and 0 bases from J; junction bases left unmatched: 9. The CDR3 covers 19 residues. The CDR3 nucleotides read TGCGCCAGCAGCCAAGATGGTCGAACTAGCGGGGCGAGCACAGATACGCAGTATTTT. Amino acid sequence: CASSQDGRTSGASTDTQYF.

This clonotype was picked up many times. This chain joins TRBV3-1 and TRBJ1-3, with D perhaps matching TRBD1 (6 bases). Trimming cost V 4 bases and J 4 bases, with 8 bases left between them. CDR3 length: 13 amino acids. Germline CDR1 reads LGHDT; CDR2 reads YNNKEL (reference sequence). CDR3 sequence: CASSPGQGNTIYF. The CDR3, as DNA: TGTGCCAGCAGCCCCGGACAGGGAAACACCATATATTTT.

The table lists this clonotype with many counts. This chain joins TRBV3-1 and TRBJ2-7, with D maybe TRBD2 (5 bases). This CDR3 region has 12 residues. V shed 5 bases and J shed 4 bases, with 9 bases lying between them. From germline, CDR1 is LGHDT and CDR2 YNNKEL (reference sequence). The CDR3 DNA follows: TGTGCCAGCAGCTTGGAGCGGTACGAGCAGTACTTC. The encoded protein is CASSLERYEQYF.

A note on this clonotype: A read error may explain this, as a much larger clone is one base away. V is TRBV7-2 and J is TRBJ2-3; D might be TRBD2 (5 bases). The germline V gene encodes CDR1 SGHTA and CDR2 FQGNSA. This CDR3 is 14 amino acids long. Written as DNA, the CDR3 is TGTGTCAGCAGCGGAGCGGTCCCCACAGATACGCAGTATTTT. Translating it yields CVSSGAVPTDTQYF.

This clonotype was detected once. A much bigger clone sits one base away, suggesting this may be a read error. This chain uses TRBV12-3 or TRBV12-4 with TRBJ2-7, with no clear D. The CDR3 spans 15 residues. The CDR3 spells CVSSLGWNKETMQYF. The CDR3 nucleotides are TGTGTCAGCAGTTTAGGGTGGAATAAGGAGACAATGCAGTACTTC.

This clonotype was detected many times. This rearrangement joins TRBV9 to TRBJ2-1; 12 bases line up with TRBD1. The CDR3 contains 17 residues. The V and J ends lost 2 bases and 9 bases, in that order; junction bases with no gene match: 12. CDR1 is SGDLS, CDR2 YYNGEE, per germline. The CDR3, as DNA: TGTGCCAGCAGCGTTTTCGCTTCCGGGACAGGGGGCACTGAGCAGTTCTTC. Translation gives CASSVFASGTGGTEQFF.

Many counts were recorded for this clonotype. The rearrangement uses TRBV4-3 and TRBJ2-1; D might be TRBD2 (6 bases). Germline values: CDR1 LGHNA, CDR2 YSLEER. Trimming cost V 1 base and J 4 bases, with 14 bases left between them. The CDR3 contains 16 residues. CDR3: CASSQADLRGYNEQFF. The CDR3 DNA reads TGCGCCAGCAGCCAAGCAGACTTGCGGGGTTACAATGAGCAGTTCTTC.

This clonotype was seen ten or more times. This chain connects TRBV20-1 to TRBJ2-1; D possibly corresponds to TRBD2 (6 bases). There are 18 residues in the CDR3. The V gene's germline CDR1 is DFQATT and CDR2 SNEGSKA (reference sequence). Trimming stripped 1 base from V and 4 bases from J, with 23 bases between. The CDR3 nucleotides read TGCAGTGCTAGAGGCGAGGCCCGGGACTCCGAGAGGTACAATGAGCAGTTCTTC. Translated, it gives CSARGEARDSERYNEQFF.

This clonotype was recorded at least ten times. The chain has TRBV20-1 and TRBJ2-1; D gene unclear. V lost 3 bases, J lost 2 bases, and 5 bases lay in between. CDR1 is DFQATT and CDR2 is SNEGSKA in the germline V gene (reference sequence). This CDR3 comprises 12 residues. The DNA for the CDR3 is TGCAGTGCTAGTAACACCTACAATGAGCAGTTCTTC. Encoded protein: CSASNTYNEQFF.